This T cell receptor beta chain derives from a study of blood T cells in healthy people across ages. Then a second PCR, running roughly 7 to 11 cycles, was carried out with a sample-barcoded 5' primer and a J-beta primer mix. Per sample, CDR3-containing paired-end reads numbered at least 2.5 million. TCRdb re-analysed the 5' RACE reads in MiXCR, keeping a single row per CDR3 protein. The table has 650,000 to 900,000 distinct CDR3 sequences, around two thirds seen once. Germline-derived CDR1 and CDR2 are LGHNA and YNFKEQ. The CDR3 spans 17 residues. V lost 4 bases, J lost 3 bases, and 12 bases stayed unmatched.

Sequenced: blood. The chain uses TRBV4-2 and TRBJ2-3; 8 bases agree with TRBD2. The source is a man aged 25 to 40 in good health. The CDR3 DNA is TGTGCCAGCAGCCTGCGGGGGAAGCGGGGGTCGACAGATACGCAGTATTTT. Encoded protein: CASSLRGKRGSTDTQYF.